This record concerns one TCR beta chain sequence. Here immunoSEQ multiplex PCR was the method, and the copy in TCRdb shows in-frame clones only, minus some. Here the sample spans some 15,000 clones, approximately 84% being singletons. This sample is drawn from a study of PD-1 blockade in mismatch repair-deficient tumors. The CDR3 runs 15 residues. Germline V gene data show CDR1 as MNHNY and CDR2 as SVGAGI (reference sequence). Trimming cost V 2 bases and J 3 bases, with 11 bases left between them. Here the sequenced sample was PBMCs, taken roughly 23 weeks after starting pembrolizumab. The J gene is TRBJ1-5, the V gene TRBV6-6; perhaps TRBD1 as D (6 bases). This clonotype originated in an adult with mismatch repair-deficient cancer. The CDR3 nucleotides read TGTGCCAGCAGTTACCCAACAGGGAACAATCAGCCCCAGCATTTT. As protein: CASSYPTGNNQPQHF.